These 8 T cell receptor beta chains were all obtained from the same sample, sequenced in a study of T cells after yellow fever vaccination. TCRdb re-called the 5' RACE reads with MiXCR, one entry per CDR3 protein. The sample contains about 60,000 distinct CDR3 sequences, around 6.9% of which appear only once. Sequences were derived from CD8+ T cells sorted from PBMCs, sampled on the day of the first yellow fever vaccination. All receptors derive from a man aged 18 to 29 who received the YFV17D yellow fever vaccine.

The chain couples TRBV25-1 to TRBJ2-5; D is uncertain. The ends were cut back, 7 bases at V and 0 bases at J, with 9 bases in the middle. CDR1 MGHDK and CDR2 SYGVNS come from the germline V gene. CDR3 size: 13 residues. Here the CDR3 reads CASTDWDQETQYF. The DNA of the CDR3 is TGTGCCAGCACCGACTGGGACCAAGAGACCCAGTACTTC.

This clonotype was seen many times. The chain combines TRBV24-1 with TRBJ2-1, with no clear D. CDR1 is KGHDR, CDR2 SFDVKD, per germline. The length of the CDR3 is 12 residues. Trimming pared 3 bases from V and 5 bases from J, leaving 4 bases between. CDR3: CATSDLDNEQFF. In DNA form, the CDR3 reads TGTGCCACCAGTGATCTAGACAATGAGCAGTTCTTC.

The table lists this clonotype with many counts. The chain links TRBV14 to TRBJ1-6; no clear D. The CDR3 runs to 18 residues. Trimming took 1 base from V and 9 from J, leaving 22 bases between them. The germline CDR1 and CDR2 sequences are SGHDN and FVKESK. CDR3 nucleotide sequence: TGTGCCAGCAGCCAAGGGACCCTAGGTCACCCCTCCGGTTCACCCCTCCACTTT. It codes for CASSQGTLGHPSGSPLHF.

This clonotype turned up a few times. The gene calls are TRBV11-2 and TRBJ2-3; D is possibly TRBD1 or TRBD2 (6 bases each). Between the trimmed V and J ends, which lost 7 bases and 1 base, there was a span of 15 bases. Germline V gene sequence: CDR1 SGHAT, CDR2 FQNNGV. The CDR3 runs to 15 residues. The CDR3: CASTRGQGRTDTQYF. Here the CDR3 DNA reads TGTGCCAGCACCCGGGGGCAGGGGCGCACAGATACGCAGTATTTT.

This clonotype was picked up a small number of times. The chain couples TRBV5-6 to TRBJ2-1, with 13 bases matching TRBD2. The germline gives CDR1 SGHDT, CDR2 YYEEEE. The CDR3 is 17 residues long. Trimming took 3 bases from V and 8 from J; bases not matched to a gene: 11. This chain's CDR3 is CASSSRLAGGIWYEQFF. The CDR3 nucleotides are TGTGCCAGCAGCTCTAGACTAGCGGGGGGTATTTGGTATGAGCAGTTCTTC.

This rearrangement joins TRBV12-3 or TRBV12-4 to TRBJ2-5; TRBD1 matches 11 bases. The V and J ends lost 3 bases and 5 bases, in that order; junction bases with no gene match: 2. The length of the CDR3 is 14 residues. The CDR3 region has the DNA TGTGCCAGCAGTTTGGACAGGGGGCTGGAGACCCAGTACTTC. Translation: CASSLDRGLETQYF.

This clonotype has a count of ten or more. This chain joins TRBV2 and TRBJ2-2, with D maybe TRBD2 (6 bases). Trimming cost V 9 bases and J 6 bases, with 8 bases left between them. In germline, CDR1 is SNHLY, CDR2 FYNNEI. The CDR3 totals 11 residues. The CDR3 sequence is CARGGAGELFF. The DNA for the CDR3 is TGTGCCAGAGGAGGGGCCGGGGAGCTGTTTTTT.

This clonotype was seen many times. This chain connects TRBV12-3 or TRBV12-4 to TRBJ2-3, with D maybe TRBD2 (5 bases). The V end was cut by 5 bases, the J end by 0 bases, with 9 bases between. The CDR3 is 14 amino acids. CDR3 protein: CASSPSGSTDTQYF. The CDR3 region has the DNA TGTGCCAGCAGTCCGAGCGGTAGCACAGATACGCAGTATTTT.